This T cell receptor beta chain stems from a study of low-dose radiotherapy and immunotherapy resistance in tumors. Study overall: Cohort 2's total reached 13 Gy over 26 weeks, at 1 Gy per fraction every two weeks. Participants were given intravenous cyclophosphamide 200 mg/m2 every two weeks, one day before radiation and immunotherapy.

There are many counts of this clonotype. With TRAV- and TRBV-specific primers, first-strand cDNA was made, covering the alpha and beta chains. TCR amplification ran approximately 22 PCR cycles using constant-region and V-primer adapter primers. TCRdb ran MiXCR on the reads and lists one entry per CDR3 protein. The sample shows 80,000 or so distinct CDR3 sequences, under 20% of them seen only once. This CDR3 comprises 18 residues. V dropped 1 base and J dropped 1; count of bases not matched to a gene: 8. CDR1 is MDHEN, CDR2 SYDVKM, per germline. The time point was: after trial treatment. Treatment here: LDRT plus nivolumab, ipilimumab, low-dose cyclophosphamide and aspirin (RACIN trial). Treatment combined nivolumab, ipilimumab, aspirin, low-dose cyclophosphamide and low-dose radiotherapy in a dose-escalation trial.

This sample comprised PBMCs, obtained after low-dose radiotherapy plus immunotherapy. This clonotype originated in a male donor with prostate cancer. The chain links TRBV28 to TRBJ2-3; 10 positions agree with TRBD2. This CDR3 is CASSLLRLAGVGTDTQYF. As DNA, the CDR3 is TGTGCCAGCAGTTTATTGCGGCTAGCGGGAGTCGGCACAGATACGCAGTATTTT.